This T cell receptor (beta chain) was captured in a study of glioma-infiltrating T cells. Turning to the study itself: WHO grade II oligodendrogliomas or astrocytomas, plus non-recurrent WHO grade IV glioblastomas, were sampled. Before surgery, glioma patients received dexamethasone for at most six days. Study results and limitations: A blood CDR3 motif signature was depleted in highly divergent patients.

This CDR3 has 12 residues. Germline V gene lookup returns CDR1 MNHEY and CDR2 SVGEGT. The V end was cut by 2 bases, the J end by 7 bases, with 6 bases between. This clonotype was counted many times. The antigen remains unidentified. Using RNA template, CDR3s of TCR alpha and beta were amplified with iRepertoire arm-PCR. Each CDR3 protein is one row after TCRdb ran MiXCR on the multiplex PCR reads. This sample has 300,000 to 450,000 distinct CDR3 sequences; roughly two fifths occur once, and the top ten carry more than 10%. Material for sequencing was glioma tissue, nonneoplastic brain tissue, or PBMCs (not recorded which). This TCR derives from a human donor with low-grade glioma or glioblastoma, undergoing nonglioma brain surgery, or in good health (not recorded which). This chain joins TRBV6-2 or TRBV6-3 and TRBJ2-1; D gene uncertain. The CDR3 loop reads CASSYETNEQFF. DNA for the CDR3: TGTGCCAGCAGTTACGAGACGAATGAGCAGTTCTTC.